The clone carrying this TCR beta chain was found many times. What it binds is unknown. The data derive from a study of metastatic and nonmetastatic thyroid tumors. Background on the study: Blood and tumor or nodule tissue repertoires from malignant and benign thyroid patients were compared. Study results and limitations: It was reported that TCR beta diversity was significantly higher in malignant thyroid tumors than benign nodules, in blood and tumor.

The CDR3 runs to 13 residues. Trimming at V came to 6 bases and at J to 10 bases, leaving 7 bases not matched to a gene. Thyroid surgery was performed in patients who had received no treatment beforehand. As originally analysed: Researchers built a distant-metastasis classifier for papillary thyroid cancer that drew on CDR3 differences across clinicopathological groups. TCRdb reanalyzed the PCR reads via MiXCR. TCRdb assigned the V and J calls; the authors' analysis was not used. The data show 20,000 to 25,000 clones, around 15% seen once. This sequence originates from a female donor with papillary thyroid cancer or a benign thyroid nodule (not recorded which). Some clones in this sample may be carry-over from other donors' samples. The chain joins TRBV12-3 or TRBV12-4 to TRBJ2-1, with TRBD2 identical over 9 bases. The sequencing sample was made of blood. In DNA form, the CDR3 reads TGTGCCAGCAGGGGGGGGACTAGCAGCGAGCAGTTCTTC. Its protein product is CASRGGTSSEQFF.